This T cell receptor beta chain was recorded in a study of shared clonotypes between healthy human individuals. Sequencing used immunoSEQ multiplex PCR; TCRdb keeps in-frame clones, though not all of them. Among around 500,000 clones listed, 79% were seen once. Germline V gene data show CDR1 as SGHNT and CDR2 as YENEEA. Trimming stripped 6 bases from V and 3 bases from J, with 14 bases between. This CDR3 is 15 amino acids long. The chain combines TRBV11-3 with TRBJ2-2; perhaps TRBD1 as D (6 bases). Material: PBMCs. The TCR comes from a woman aged 40 to 50 in good health. Some clones in this sample may be carry-over from other donors' samples. The CDR3 coding sequence is TGTGCCAGCAGTTATACGACAGGAGACACCGGGGAGCTGTTTTTT. It yields the protein CASSYTTGDTGELFF.